The clone carrying this T cell receptor (beta chain) was counted between two and nine times. Its antigen is currently unknown. Genes and germline are mouse. The CDR3 is cut off 4 residues early in the read; its end comes from the germline J gene. Germline V CDR1 and CDR2: FNHDT, SITEND (reference sequence). This CDR3 spans 16 amino acids. Trimming took 0 bases from V and 0 from J; bases not matched to a gene: 2. Sequencing templates came from extracted RNA that was reverse transcribed into cDNA. Measured with immunoSEQ multiplex PCR; TCRdb has only the in-frame clones, and not every one. Reported are about 110,000 clones, none seen only once; the ten largest carry roughly a fifth. The sample comes from a study of CD8+ T cells in alopecia areata. Overall study context: The graft donors were approximately 6-13-month-old C3H/HeJ mice with spontaneous alopecia, and their skin went to approximately 7-11-week-old female C3H/HeJ mice. Study observations and caveats: Against the mouse data, patients shared TCRs less clearly, possibly for HLA reasons. Lesional scalp exceeded normal scalp in clonality, especially in alopecia totalis/universalis. Sequencing of scalp samples also captures resident alphabeta T cells of normal skin.

This rearrangement joins TRBV19 to TRBJ2-3, with TRBD2 matching over 9 bases. The sequence derives from a C3H/HeJ mouse with alopecia areata. The strain's MHC haplotype is H2-k. Sequencing input: lesional skin. The sequenced CDR3 bases are TGTGCCAGCAGTATAGATCTGGGGGGGAGTGCAGAA. Translating gives CASSIDLGGSAE. The CDR3 in full is CASSIDLGGSAETLYF. Based on the CDR3 plus reference TRBV19 and TRBJ2-3, the full variable domain is GGIITQTPKFLIGQEGQKLTLKCQQNFNHDTMYWYRQDSGKGLRLIYYSITENDLQKGDLSEGYDASREKKSSFSLTVTSAQKNEMAVFLCASSIDLGGSAETLYFGSGTRLTVL.